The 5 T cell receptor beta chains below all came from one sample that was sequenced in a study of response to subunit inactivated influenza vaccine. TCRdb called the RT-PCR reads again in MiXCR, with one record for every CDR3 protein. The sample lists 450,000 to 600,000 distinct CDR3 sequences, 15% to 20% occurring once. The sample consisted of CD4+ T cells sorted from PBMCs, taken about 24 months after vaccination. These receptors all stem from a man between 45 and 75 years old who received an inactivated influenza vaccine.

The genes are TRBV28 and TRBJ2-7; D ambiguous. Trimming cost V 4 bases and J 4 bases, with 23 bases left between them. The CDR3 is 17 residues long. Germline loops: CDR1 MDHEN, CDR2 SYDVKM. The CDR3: CASSSATGRAVGYEQYF. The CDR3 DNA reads TGTGCCAGCAGTTCGGCTACCGGACGGGCCGTCGGGTACGAGCAGTACTTC. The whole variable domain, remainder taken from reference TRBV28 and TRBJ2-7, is DVKVTQSSRYLVKRTGEKVFLECVQDMDHENMFWYRQDPGLGLRLIYFSYDVKMKEKGDIPEGYSVSREKKERFSLILESASTNQTSMYLCASSSATGRAVGYEQYFGPGTRLTVT.

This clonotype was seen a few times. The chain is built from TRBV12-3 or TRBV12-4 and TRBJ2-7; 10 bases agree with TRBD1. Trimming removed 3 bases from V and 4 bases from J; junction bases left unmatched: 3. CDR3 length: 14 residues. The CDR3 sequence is CASSFRTGGYEQYF. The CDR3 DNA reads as TGTGCCAGCAGTTTCCGGACAGGGGGTTACGAGCAGTACTTC.

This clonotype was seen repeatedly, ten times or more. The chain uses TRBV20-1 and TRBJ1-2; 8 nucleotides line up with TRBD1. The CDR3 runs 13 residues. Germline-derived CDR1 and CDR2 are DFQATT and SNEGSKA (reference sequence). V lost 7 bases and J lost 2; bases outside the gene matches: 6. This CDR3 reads CSGGDRPNYGYTF. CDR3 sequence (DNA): TGCAGTGGTGGGGACAGGCCAAACTATGGCTACACCTTC.

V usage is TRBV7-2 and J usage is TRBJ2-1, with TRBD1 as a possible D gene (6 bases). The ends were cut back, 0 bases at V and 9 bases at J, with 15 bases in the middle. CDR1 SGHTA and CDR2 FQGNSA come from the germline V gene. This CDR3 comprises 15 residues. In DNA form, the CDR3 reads TGTGCCAGCAGCTTAGCGGGGGCAGGAACGGGTGAGCAGTTCTTC. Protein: CASSLAGAGTGEQFF. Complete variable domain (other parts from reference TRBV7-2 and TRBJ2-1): GAGVSQSPSNKVTEKGKDVELRCDPISGHTALYWYRQSLGQGLEFLIYFQGNSAPDKSGLPSDRFSAERTGGSVSTLTIQRTQQEDSAVYLCASSLAGAGTGEQFFGPGTRLTVL.

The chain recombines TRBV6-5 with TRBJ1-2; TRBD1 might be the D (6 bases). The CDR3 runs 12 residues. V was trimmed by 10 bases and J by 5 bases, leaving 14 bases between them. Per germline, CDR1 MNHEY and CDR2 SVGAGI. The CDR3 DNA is TGTGCCACAAGGGGGTCGGGATATGGCTACACCTTC. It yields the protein CATRGSGYGYTF.